This record looks at one TCR beta chain sequence and its context. Its cognate antigen is unknown. The data were taken from a study of a mutant IDH1 vaccine in newly diagnosed glioma. The repertoire was sequenced with immunoSEQ multiplex PCR; TCRdb's copy has only in-frame clones and lacks some. This sample has 40,000 to 45,000 clones, with 65% to 90% found just once. Time point described: week 35, safety follow-up. One vaccine dose held 300 ug of mutant IDH1 20-mer peptide and came with topical imiquimod. In germline, CDR1 is SGHDN, CDR2 FVKESK. This CDR3 has 14 amino acids. V lost 1 base and J 7 bases, leaving 13 bases between the germline ends.

The sequence was obtained from a woman in her 50s with glioma. This chain connects TRBV14 to TRBJ2-5; D call uncertain. Sequenced material: PBMCs, taken from a glioma patient whose treatment included an IDH1 peptide vaccine. The DNA of the CDR3 is TGTGCCAGCAGCCAAGGATTGGAATCTGGGACCCAGTACTTC. Amino acid sequence: CASSQGLESGTQYF.